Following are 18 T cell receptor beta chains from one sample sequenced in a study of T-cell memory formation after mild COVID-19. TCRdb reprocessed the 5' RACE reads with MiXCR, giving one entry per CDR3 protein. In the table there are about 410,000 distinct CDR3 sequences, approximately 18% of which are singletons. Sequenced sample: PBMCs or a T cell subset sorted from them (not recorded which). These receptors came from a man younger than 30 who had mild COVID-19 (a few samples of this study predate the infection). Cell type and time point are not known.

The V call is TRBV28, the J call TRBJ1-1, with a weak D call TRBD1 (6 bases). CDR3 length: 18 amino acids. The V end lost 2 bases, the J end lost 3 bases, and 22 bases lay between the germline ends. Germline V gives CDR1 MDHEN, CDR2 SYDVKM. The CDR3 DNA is TGTGCCAGCAGTTTACGAAGGGCACTAGGGGGACCGGACACTGAAGCTTTCTTT. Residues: CASSLRRALGGPDTEAFF.

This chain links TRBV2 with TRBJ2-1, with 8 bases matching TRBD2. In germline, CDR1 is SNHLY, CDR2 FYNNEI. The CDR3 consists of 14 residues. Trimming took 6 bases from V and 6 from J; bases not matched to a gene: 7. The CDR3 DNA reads TGTGCCAGCAGCTTCGGGGGGGCCGGCAATGAGCAGTTCTTC. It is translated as CASSFGGAGNEQFF.

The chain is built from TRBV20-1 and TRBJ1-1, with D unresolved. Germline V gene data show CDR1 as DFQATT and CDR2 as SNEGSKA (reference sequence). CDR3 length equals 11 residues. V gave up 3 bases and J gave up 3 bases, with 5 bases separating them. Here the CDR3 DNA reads TGCAGTGCTAGGGAACACACTGAAGCTTTCTTT. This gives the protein CSAREHTEAFF.

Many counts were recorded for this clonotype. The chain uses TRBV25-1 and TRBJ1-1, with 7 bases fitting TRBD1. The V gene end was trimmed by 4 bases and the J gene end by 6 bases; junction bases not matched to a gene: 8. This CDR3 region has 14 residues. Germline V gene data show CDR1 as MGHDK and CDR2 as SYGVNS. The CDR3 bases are TGTGCCAGCAGTGGTCACAGGGGAAGGTCTGAAGCTTTCTTT. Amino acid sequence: CASSGHRGRSEAFF.

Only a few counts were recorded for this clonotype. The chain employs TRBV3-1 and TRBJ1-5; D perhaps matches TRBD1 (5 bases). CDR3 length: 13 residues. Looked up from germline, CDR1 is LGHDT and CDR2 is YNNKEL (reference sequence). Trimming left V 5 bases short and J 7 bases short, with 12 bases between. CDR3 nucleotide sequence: TGTGCCAGCAGCTCCTCAGGGTCCCAGCCCCAGCATTTT. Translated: CASSSSGSQPQHF.

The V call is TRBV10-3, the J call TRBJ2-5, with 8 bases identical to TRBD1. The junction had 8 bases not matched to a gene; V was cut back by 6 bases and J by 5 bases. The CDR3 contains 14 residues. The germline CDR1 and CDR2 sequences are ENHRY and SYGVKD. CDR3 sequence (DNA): TGTGCCATCAGGGGGGACAGGTCCGGGGAGACCCAGTACTTC. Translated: CAIRGDRSGETQYF.

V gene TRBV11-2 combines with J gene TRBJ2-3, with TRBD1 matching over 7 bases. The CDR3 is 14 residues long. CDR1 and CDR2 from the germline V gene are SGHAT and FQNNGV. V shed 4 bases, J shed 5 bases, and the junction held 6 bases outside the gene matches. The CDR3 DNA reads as TGTGCCAGCAGCTCTGACAGGGTCATAGATACGCAGTATTTT. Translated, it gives CASSSDRVIDTQYF.

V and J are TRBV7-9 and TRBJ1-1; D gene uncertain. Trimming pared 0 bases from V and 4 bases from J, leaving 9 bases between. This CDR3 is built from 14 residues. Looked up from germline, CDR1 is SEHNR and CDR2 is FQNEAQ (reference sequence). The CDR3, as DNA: TGTGCCAGCAGCTTAGCAGGGTCCACCACTGAAGCTTTCTTT. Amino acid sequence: CASSLAGSTTEAFF.

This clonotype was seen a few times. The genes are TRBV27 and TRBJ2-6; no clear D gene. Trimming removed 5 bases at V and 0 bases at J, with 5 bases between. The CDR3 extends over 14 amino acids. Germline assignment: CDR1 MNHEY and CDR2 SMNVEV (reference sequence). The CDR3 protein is CASSGSSGANVLTF. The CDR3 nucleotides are TGTGCCAGCAGTGGCTCCTCTGGGGCCAACGTCCTGACTTTC.

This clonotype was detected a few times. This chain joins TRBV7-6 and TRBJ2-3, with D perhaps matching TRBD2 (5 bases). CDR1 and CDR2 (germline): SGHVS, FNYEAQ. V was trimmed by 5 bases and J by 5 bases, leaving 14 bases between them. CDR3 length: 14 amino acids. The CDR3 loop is CASSRLPEVDTQYF. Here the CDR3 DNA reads TGTGCCAGCAGCCGCTTGCCGGAGGTAGATACGCAGTATTTT.

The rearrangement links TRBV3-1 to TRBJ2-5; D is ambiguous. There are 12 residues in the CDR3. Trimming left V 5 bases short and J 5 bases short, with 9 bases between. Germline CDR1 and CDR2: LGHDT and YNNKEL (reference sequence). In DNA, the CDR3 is TGTGCCAGCAGCGATATTGCCGAGACCCAGTACTTC. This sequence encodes CASSDIAETQYF.

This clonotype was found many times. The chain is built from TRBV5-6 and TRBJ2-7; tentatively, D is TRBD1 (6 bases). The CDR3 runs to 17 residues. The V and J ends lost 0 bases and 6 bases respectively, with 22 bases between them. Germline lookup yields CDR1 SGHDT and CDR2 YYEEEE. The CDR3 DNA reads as TGTGCCAGCAGCTTGGTGTTGGCAGGGGATTATATGGGCGAGCAGTACTTC. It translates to CASSLVLAGDYMGEQYF.

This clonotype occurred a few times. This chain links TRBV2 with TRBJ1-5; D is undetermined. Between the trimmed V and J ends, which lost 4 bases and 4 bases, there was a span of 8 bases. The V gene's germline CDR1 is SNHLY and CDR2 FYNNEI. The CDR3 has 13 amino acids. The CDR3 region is CASSGSQNQPQHF. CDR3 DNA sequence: TGTGCCAGCAGTGGTTCGCAAAATCAGCCCCAGCATTTT.

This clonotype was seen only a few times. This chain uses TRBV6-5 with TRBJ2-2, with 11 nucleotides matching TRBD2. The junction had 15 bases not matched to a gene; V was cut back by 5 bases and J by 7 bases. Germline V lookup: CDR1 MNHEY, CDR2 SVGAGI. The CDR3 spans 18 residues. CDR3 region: CASSHLTSGASLIGELFF. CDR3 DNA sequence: TGTGCCAGCAGTCATTTGACTAGCGGGGCGTCCTTGATCGGGGAGCTGTTTTTT.

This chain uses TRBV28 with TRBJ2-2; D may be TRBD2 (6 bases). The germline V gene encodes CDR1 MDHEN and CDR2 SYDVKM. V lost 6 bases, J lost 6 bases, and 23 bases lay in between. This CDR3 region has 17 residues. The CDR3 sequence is CASRSWGGQGNAGELFF. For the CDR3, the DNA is TGTGCCAGCAGGTCCTGGGGAGGACAAGGAAATGCCGGGGAGCTGTTTTTT.

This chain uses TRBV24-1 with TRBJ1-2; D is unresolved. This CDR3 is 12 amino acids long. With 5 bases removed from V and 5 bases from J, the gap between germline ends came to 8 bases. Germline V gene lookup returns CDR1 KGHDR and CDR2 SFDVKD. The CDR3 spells CATSAEGYGYTF. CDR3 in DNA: TGTGCCACCAGTGCAGAGGGATATGGCTACACCTTC.

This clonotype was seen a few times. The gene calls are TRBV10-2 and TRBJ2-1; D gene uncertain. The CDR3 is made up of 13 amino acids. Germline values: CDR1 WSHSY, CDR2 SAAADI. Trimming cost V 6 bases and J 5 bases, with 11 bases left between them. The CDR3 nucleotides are TGCGCCAGCAGGTGGGCCGGACACAATGAGCAGTTCTTC. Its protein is CASRWAGHNEQFF.

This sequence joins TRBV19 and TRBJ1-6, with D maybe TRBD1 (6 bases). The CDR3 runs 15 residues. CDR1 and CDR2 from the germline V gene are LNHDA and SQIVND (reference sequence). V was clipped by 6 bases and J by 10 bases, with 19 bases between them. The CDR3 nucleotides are TGTGCCAGTAGCTTCCAACAGGGATTTGGGTCACCCCTCCACTTT. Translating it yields CASSFQQGFGSPLHF.